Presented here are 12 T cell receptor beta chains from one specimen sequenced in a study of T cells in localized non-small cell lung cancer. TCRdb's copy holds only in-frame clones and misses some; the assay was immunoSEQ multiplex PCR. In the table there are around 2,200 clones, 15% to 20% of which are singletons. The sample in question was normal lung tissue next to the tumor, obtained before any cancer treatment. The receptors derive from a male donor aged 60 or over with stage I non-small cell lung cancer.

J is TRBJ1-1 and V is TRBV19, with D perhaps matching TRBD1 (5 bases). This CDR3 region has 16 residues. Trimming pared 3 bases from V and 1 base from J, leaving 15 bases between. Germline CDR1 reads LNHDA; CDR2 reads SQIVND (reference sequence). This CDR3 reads CASSIFMGGRNTEAFF. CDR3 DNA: TGTGCCAGTAGTATTTTTATGGGGGGGAGGAACACTGAAGCTTTCTTT.

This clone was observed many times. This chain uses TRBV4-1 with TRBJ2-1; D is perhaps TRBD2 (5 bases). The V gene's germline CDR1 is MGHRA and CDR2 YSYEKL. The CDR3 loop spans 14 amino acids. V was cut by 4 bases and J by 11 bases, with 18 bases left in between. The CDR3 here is CASSRSEGLGKQFF. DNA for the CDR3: TGCGCCAGCAGCCGGAGCGAGGGCTTGGGCAAGCAGTTCTTC.

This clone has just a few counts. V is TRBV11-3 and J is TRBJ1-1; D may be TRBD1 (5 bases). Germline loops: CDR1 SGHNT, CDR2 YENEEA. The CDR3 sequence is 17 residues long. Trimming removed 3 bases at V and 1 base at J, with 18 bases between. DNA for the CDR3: TGTGCCAGCAGCTTCTGGGGCAGGAACAGAGGGAACACTGAAGCTTTCTTT. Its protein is CASSFWGRNRGNTEAFF.

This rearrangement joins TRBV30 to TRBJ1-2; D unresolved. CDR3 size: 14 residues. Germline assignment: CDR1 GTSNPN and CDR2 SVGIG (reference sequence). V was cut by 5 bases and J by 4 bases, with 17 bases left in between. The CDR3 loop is CAWVRTDYLYGYTF. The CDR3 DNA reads TGTGCCTGGGTTCGGACGGATTACCTCTATGGCTACACCTTC.

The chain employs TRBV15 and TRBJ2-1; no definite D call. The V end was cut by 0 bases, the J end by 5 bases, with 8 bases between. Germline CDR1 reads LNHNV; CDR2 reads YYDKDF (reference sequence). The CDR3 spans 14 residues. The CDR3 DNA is TGTGCCACCAGCAGAGATCAATGGGACAATGAGCAGTTCTTC. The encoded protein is CATSRDQWDNEQFF.

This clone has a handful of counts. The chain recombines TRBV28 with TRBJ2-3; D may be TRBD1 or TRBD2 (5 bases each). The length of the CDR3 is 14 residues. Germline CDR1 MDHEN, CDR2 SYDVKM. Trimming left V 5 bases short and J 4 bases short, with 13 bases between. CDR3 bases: TGTGCCAGCAGTAAACCGGGGACGTCAGATACGCAGTATTTT. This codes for CASSKPGTSDTQYF.

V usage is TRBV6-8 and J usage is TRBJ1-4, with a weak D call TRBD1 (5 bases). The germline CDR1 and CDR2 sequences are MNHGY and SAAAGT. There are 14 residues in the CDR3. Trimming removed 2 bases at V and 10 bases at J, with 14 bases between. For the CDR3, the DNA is TGTGCCAGCAGTTACACGCGGGGCGGGGGAAAACTGTTTTTT. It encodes CASSYTRGGGKLFF.

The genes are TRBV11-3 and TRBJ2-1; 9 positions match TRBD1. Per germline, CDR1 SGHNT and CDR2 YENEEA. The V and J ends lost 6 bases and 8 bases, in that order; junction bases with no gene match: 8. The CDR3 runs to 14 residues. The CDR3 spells CASRLGQGNDEQFF. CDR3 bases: TGTGCCAGCAGACTTGGACAGGGGAACGATGAGCAGTTCTTC.

CDR3 sequence reads: CASGRDRDPPATNEKLFF. The DNA of the CDR3 is TGTGCCAGCGGACGGGACAGGGATCCCCCTGCAACTAATGAAAAACTGTTTTTT. V usage is TRBV2 and J usage is TRBJ1-4, with 9 bases lining up with TRBD1. Per the germline V gene, CDR1 is SNHLY and CDR2 is FYNNEI. The trim removed 8 bases at V and 0 bases at J, leaving 13 bases unmatched. CDR3 length equals 18 residues.

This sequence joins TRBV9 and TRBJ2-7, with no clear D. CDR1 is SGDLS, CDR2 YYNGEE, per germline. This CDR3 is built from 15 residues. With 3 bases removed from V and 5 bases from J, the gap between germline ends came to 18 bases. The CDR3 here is CASSDRRDPTDEQYF. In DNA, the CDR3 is TGTGCCAGCAGCGACCGGAGAGACCCTACGGACGAGCAGTACTTC.

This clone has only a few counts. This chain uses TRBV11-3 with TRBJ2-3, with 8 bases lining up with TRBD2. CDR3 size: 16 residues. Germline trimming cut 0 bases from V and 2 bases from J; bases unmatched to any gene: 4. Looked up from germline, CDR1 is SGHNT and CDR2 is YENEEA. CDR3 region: CASSLDLAGSTDTQYF. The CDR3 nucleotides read TGTGCCAGCAGCTTAGACCTAGCGGGTTCCACAGATACGCAGTATTTT. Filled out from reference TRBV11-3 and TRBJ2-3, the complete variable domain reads EAGVVQSPRYKIIEKKQPVAFWCNPISGHNTLYWYLQNLGQGPELLIRYENEEAVDDSQLPKDRFSAERLKGVDSTLKIQPAELGDSAVYLCASSLDLAGSTDTQYFGPGTRLTVL.

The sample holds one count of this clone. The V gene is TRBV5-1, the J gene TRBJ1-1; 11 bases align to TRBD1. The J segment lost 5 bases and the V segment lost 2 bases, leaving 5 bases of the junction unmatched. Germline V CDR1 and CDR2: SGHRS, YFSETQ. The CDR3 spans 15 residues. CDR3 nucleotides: TGCGCCAGCAGCTTATCCGGGACAGGGGGGACTGAAGCTTTCTTT. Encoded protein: CASSLSGTGGTEAFF.